This is a list of T cell receptor beta chains from one sample in a study of pediatric ulcerative colitis. Only in-frame clones appear in the TCRdb table, and some are missing; sequencing was by immunoSEQ multiplex PCR. The table lists 37,000 or so clones, roughly 83% of them singletons. The specimen was blood. These receptors originate from a girl under 18 with moderate ulcerative colitis. Both conserved end residues are part of each CDR3. The D gene is left open where the match is weak. Part of the rows lack a size; the others show once, few, many or a class for expanded clones.

length	V	size	J	D	CDR3	DNA
15	TRBV5-1	-	TRBJ1-4	-	CASSLEAAGDEKLFF	TGCGCCAGCAGCTTGGAAGCCGCTGGGGATGAAAAACTGTTTTTT
16	TRBV28	-	TRBJ2-4	TRBD2	CASSWPSGGARDIQYF	TGTGCCAGCAGTTGGCCTAGCGGGGGGGCCCGGGACATTCAGTACTTC
13	TRBV5-1	few	TRBJ1-6	-	CARVGMDNSPLHF	TGCGCCAGGGTGGGTATGGATAATTCACCCCTCCACTTT
14	TRBV5-1	-	TRBJ2-5	-	CASTLKVGQETQYF	TGCGCCAGCACCCTGAAGGTGGGCCAAGAGACCCAGTACTTC
11	TRBV30	-	TRBJ1-2	-	CAWSVAYGYTF	TGTGCCTGGAGTGTGGCGTATGGCTACACCTTC
14	TRBV6-1	-	TRBJ2-1	TRBD1	CASSEQGGQGFTFF	TGTGCCAGCAGTGAGCAAGGTGGACAGGGGTTTACGTTCTTC
16	TRBV18	-	TRBJ1-3	TRBD1	CASSPTGDVSGNTIYF	TGTGCCAGCTCACCGACAGGGGACGTCTCTGGAAACACCATATATTTT
18	TRBV11-2	-	TRBJ2-3	-	CASSPERGSTWSTDTQYF	TGTGCCAGCAGCCCAGAAAGGGGTAGTACGTGGAGCACAGATACGCAGTATTTT
14	TRBV30	few	TRBJ1-1	-	CAWGRRSTDTEAFF	TGTGCCTGGGGGCGGAGGTCTACCGACACTGAAGCTTTCTTT
11	TRBV28	-	TRBJ2-7	-	CASSLGYEQYF	TGTGCCAGCAGTTTAGGGTACGAGCAGTACTTC
16	TRBV5-4	-	TRBJ2-1	TRBD2	CASSLDGAGGYNEQFF	TGTGCCAGCAGCTTGGACGGAGCGGGAGGTTACAATGAGCAGTTCTTC
17	TRBV18	-	TRBJ2-7	-	CASSPLVGASEHYEQYF	TGTGCCAGCTCACCATTGGTAGGAGCTAGCGAACATTACGAGCAGTACTTC
15	TRBV5-6	-	TRBJ2-1	TRBD2	CASSHGAGGGNEQFF	TGTGCCAGCAGCCATGGTGCGGGAGGGGGGAATGAGCAGTTCTTC
15	TRBV4-3	-	TRBJ1-1	-	CASSQGGRGNTEAFF	TGCGCCAGCAGCCAAGGGGGCAGGGGAAACACTGAAGCTTTCTTT
18	TRBV15	-	TRBJ1-1	TRBD1	CATSRDEGQGAFLAEAFF	TGTGCCACCAGCAGAGATGAAGGACAGGGGGCGTTTTTGGCTGAAGCTTTCTTT
14	TRBV10-2	-	TRBJ1-5	-	CASSDSNSNQPQHF	TGCGCCAGCAGTGATAGTAATAGCAATCAGCCCCAGCATTTT
15	TRBV19	-	TRBJ1-4	-	CASSITSGVREKLFF	TGTGCCAGTAGTATAACTTCAGGGGTACGTGAAAAACTGTTTTTT
15	TRBV7-9	-	TRBJ2-5	TRBD1	CASSSKQGQTETQYF	TGTGCCAGCAGCTCGAAACAGGGGCAGACGGAGACCCAGTACTTC
15	TRBV28	-	TRBJ1-2	-	CASCTRTAINYGYTF	TGTGCCAGCTGTACAAGGACAGCTATTAACTATGGCTACACCTTC
13	TRBV19	-	TRBJ1-3	-	CASSIARGNTIYF	TGTGCCAGTAGTATAGCGCGCGGAAACACCATATATTTT
15	TRBV5-1	-	TRBJ1-4	TRBD1	CASSWGQGTNEKLFF	TGCGCCAGCAGCTGGGGACAGGGAACTAATGAAAAACTGTTTTTT
17	TRBV7-9	-	TRBJ2-2	TRBD1	CASGRLGTVTNTGELFF	TGTGCCAGCGGACGCCTGGGGACAGTAACTAACACCGGGGAGCTGTTTTTT
11	TRBV7-6	few	TRBJ1-2	-	CASRGLSGYTF	TGTGCCAGCAGGGGTTTGAGTGGCTACACCTTC
11	TRBV6-1	-	TRBJ2-2	-	CASKVYGELFF	TGTGCCAGCAAAGTTTACGGGGAGCTGTTTTTT
14	TRBV7-9	few	TRBJ1-5	-	CASSFNSPNQPQHF	TGTGCCAGCAGCTTCAACAGTCCAAATCAGCCCCAGCATTTT
14	TRBV6-4	-	TRBJ2-2	-	CASTGTPGTGELFF	TGTGCCAGCACCGGGACTCCTGGTACCGGGGAGCTGTTTTTT
14	TRBV10-3	-	TRBJ1-1	TRBD1	CAIRGTGEATEAFF	TGTGCCATCAGGGGGACAGGGGAGGCCACTGAAGCTTTCTTT
17	TRBV19	-	TRBJ1-4	-	CASSILGHPATNEKLFF	TGTGCCAGTAGTATTCTCGGACACCCGGCGACTAATGAAAAACTGTTTTTT
14	TRBV6-5	-	TRBJ2-1	-	CASRGGQLYNEQFF	TGTGCCAGCAGGGGGGGACAGCTCTACAATGAGCAGTTCTTC
14	TRBV11-3	-	TRBJ1-1	-	CASSLVGESTEAFF	TGTGCCAGCAGCTTAGTCGGGGAGAGCACTGAAGCTTTCTTT
15	TRBV11-3	-	TRBJ2-1	-	CASSLAGDPYNEQFF	TGTGCCAGCAGCTTAGCAGGGGACCCCTACAATGAGCAGTTCTTC
13	TRBV19	-	TRBJ2-7	TRBD2	CATGTSGSYEQYF	TGTGCCACCGGGACTAGCGGGAGTTACGAGCAGTACTTC
15	TRBV9	-	TRBJ2-3	-	CASSSRGGSTDTQYF	TGTGCCAGCAGCTCTCGAGGGGGTAGCACAGATACGCAGTATTTT
14	TRBV5-4	-	TRBJ2-7	TRBD2	CASSLAGGSYEQYF	TGTGCCAGCAGCTTGGCGGGGGGCTCCTACGAGCAGTACTTC
15	TRBV25-1	-	TRBJ2-7	-	CASSGPLGLPGEQYF	TGTGCCAGCAGTGGCCCTCTGGGACTCCCGGGCGAGCAGTACTTC
16	TRBV7-6	-	TRBJ2-7	-	CASSLGGGHPAYEQYF	TGTGCCAGCAGCCTAGGGGGAGGACACCCCGCCTACGAGCAGTACTTC
18	TRBV19	-	TRBJ2-7	-	CASSRWELRGSPTHEQYF	TGTGCCAGTAGTAGATGGGAACTTAGAGGTTCTCCAACCCACGAGCAGTACTTC
14	TRBV7-9	few	TRBJ2-5	-	CASSLQTAPETQYF	TGTGCCAGCAGCTTGCAGACGGCCCCAGAGACCCAGTACTTC
16	TRBV30	-	TRBJ2-1	-	CAWTGASASSYNEQFF	TGTGCCTGGACTGGGGCTAGCGCAAGCTCCTACAATGAGCAGTTCTTC
16	TRBV4-3	-	TRBJ2-5	TRBD2	CASSQGLAGVRDAQYF	TGCGCCAGCAGCCAAGGACTAGCGGGGGTGAGAGACGCCCAGTACTTC
14	TRBV28	-	TRBJ2-1	-	CASSPGLGENEQFF	TGTGCCAGCAGTCCCGGATTAGGGGAGAATGAGCAGTTCTTC
14	TRBV5-1	-	TRBJ2-1	TRBD2	CASSLAGPHNEQFF	TGCGCCAGCAGCCTAGCGGGGCCCCACAATGAGCAGTTCTTC
14	TRBV5-4	-	TRBJ2-2	-	CASSPNTNTGELFF	TGTGCCAGCAGCCCAAACACGAACACCGGGGAGCTGTTTTTT
13	TRBV19	-	TRBJ1-1	-	CASSIAGYTEAFF	TGTGCCAGTAGTATTGCTGGTTACACTGAAGCTTTCTTT
17	TRBV19	-	TRBJ2-3	TRBD2	CASSNRRRTSAADTQYF	TGTGCCAGTAGTAACCGCCGTAGGACTAGCGCGGCAGATACGCAGTATTTT
13	TRBV30	-	TRBJ2-5	-	CAWSTGTGETQYF	TGTGCCTGGTCAACCGGGACGGGGGAGACCCAGTACTTC
13	TRBV27	-	TRBJ2-2	-	CASCTTNTGELFF	TGTGCCAGCTGTACAACCAACACCGGGGAGCTGTTTTTT
17	TRBV4-1	-	TRBJ2-3	-	CASSASPLAGRTDTQYF	TGCGCCAGCAGCGCCTCCCCTTTGGCGGGGCGCACAGATACGCAGTATTTT
18	TRBV7-8	-	TRBJ1-1	-	CASSLRSTWGLGNTEAFF	TGTGCCAGCAGCTTACGGTCGACGTGGGGACTGGGGAACACTGAAGCTTTCTTT
17	TRBV19	-	TRBJ1-1	TRBD1	CASSILTGGGMNTEAFF	TGTGCCAGTAGTATCCTAACAGGGGGTGGCATGAACACTGAAGCTTTCTTT
13	TRBV29-1	-	TRBJ1-6	-	CSAVMGSNSPLHF	TGCAGCGCCGTGATGGGTTCTAATTCACCCCTCCACTTT
15	TRBV4-1	-	TRBJ2-4	-	CASSQDSAGANIQYF	TGCGCCAGCAGCCAAGATAGTGCAGGGGCAAACATTCAGTACTTC
16	TRBV7-9	-	TRBJ2-2	-	CASSLGPLQRTGELFF	TGTGCCAGCAGCTTAGGCCCCTTACAGAGGACCGGGGAGCTGTTTTTT
16	TRBV18	-	TRBJ2-2	TRBD1	CASSPTGTANTGELFF	TGTGCCAGCTCACCAACAGGGACAGCGAACACCGGGGAGCTGTTTTTT
14	TRBV6-5	-	TRBJ2-7	-	CASSYGKWPYEQYF	TGTGCCAGCAGTTACGGAAAGTGGCCCTACGAGCAGTACTTC
13	TRBV7-9	once	TRBJ1-4	-	CASSFDGTPPLFF	TGTGCCAGCAGCTTCGATGGGACACCGCCGCTCTTTTTT
14	TRBV10-3	-	TRBJ1-1	-	CAISESAGITEAFF	TGTGCCATCAGTGAGTCAGCGGGTATCACTGAAGCTTTCTTT
15	TRBV6-1	-	TRBJ1-2	-	CASSESFKAVYGYTF	TGTGCCAGCAGTGAATCGTTTAAGGCAGTTTATGGCTACACCTTC
13	TRBV29-1	-	TRBJ2-7	TRBD2	CSVTSGRASEQYF	TGCAGCGTTACTAGCGGGAGGGCCTCCGAGCAGTACTTC